Below are 3 T cell receptor beta chains sequenced from a single sample in a study of blood T cell repertoires in COVID-19. Data came from immunoSEQ multiplex PCR; TCRdb stores just in-frame clones and leaves some out. In the table there are 60,000 to 75,000 clones, roughly 90% of which are singletons. Sequencing was carried out using peripheral blood. Source of these receptors: a man between 35 and 55 years old with COVID-19, enrolled during active disease.

The chain combines TRBV30 with TRBJ2-5, with a tentative D call TRBD1 (5 bases). Germline loops: CDR1 GTSNPN, CDR2 SVGIG (reference sequence). Trimming removed 5 bases from V and 1 base from J, with 8 bases in between. This CDR3 is built from 12 residues. CDR3: CAWGASQETQYF. The CDR3 DNA sequence: TGTGCCTGGGGGGCTTCCCAAGAGACCCAGTACTTC.

The V and J genes are TRBV10-2 and TRBJ1-2; D unresolved. The CDR3 length is 14 residues. Germline V lookup: CDR1 WSHSY, CDR2 SAAADI. Trimming pared 6 bases from V and 5 bases from J, leaving 16 bases between. The CDR3 loop reads CASSERRTEYGYTF. CDR3 sequence (DNA): TGCGCCAGCAGCGAACGTAGGACTGAATATGGCTACACCTTC.

This clone came up once. The chain uses TRBV7-6 and TRBJ2-7; TRBD1 matches at 8 bases. Germline CDR1 SGHVS, CDR2 FNYEAQ. This CDR3 comprises 13 residues. V lost 6 bases, J lost 3 bases, and 4 bases stayed unmatched. As DNA, the CDR3 is TGTGCCAGCAGTCACAGGGGGTACTACGAGCAGTACTTC. This codes for CASSHRGYYEQYF.